This T cell receptor beta chain is drawn from a study of T cell responses to AZD1222 COVID-19 vaccine. Study-level results: Just a handful of AZD1222 recipients were seropositive at baseline. Among spike-specific TCRs, nearly half reportedly target unmutated variant regions. Among the donors, most were white British and more were female, and clonal diversity was possibly underestimated. Sampling that yielded the repertoires occurred only after the peak T cell response.

A remark on this clone: The antigen is not known.

Sequencing was performed with immunoSEQ multiplex PCR; in TCRdb, only in-frame clones are kept and a portion is missing. The sample yields 26,000 or so clones, about 92% seen once. The germline gives CDR1 SGHRS, CDR2 YFSETQ. Trimming removed 4 bases from V and 5 bases from J, with 10 bases in between. The CDR3 spans 14 residues. The rearrangement uses TRBV5-1 and TRBJ1-6; no clear D gene. This TCR was recovered from an adult who received the AZD1222 COVID-19 vaccine. The starting material was peripheral blood, obtained 28 days after the second AZD1222 dose. The CDR3 sequence: CASSLQNDNSPLHF. CDR3 coding DNA: TGCGCCAGCAGCCTACAGAACGATAATTCACCCCTCCACTTT.